Reported below is one T cell receptor beta chain. The antigen is unknown. This entry comes from a study of shared clonotypes between healthy human individuals. The study, taken as a whole, reports: Only a few donors were included, so the genetic and exposure-history diversity represented was limited.

CDR1 and CDR2 (germline): MDHEN, SYDVKM. The CDR3 is 10 residues long. Sequencing used immunoSEQ multiplex PCR; TCRdb keeps in-frame clones, though not all of them. The table has around 720,000 clones, around 73% seen once. The chain carries TRBV28 and TRBJ2-4; no clear D gene. This receptor was taken from a woman aged 25 to 39 in good health. Sequencing was carried out using memory CD4+ T cells sorted from blood. Regarding subset: CD45RA-negative fraction. The CDR3 loop is CNGDKNIQYF. The CDR3 region has the DNA TGTAATGGGGACAAAAACATTCAGTACTTC. The full variable domain, rest sourced from reference TRBV28 and TRBJ2-4, is DVKVTQSSRYLVKRTGEKVFLECVQDMDHENMFWYRQDPGLGLRLIYFSYDVKMKEKGDIPEGYSVSREKKERFSLILESASTNQTSMYLCNGDKNIQYFGAGTRLSVL.